This T cell receptor (beta chain) originates from a study of blood T cell repertoires in COVID-19. The CDR3 runs 15 residues. Trimming removed 5 bases from V and 4 bases from J; junction bases left unmatched: 10. Germline CDR1 MNHEY, CDR2 SVGEGT. Sequenced by immunoSEQ multiplex PCR; TCRdb stores in-frame clones only, minus some. The sample lists 250,000 or so clones; about four fifths were seen once. The chain has TRBV6-2 or TRBV6-3 and TRBJ1-2, with 7 bases fitting TRBD1. The TCR sequence derives from a woman aged 18-29 years with acute or convalescent COVID-19. The sequencing sample was made of peripheral blood. CDR3: CASSRWDRSSYGYTF. For the CDR3, the DNA is TGTGCCAGCAGTCGGTGGGACAGATCTTCCTATGGCTACACCTTC.